A single sample is the source of the 25 T cell receptor beta chains below, sequenced in a study of identical twins (dated by TCRdb to the mid-2010s). Library creation used 5' RACE. The sequencing machine was an Illumina HiSeq 2000. TCRdb reran the public reads through fastp at Q25 and MiXCR, keeping productive beta chains. Each record represents a unique CDR3 protein, reported with the most common genes and DNA among its rows. The sample yields hundreds of thousands of distinct CDR3 sequences; over 8.5% were counted once. 0.8% to 1% of the sample goes to the ten largest clones. The data were also submitted as part of a second study, on yellow fever vaccine responses in identical twins.

Specimen: PBMCs. All receptors derive from a woman aged 18 to 35 in good health.

This clonotype was recorded a few times. V and J are TRBV24-1 and TRBJ2-1; a weak D match, TRBD2 (6 bases). The germline CDR1 and CDR2 sequences are KGHDR and SFDVKD. V was cut by 0 bases and J by 7 bases, with 12 bases left in between. The CDR3 consists of 15 residues. The CDR3 region has the DNA TGTGCCACCAGTGATTTGGGCGGGGCGGGGAATGAGCAGTTCTTC. It is translated as CATSDLGGAGNEQFF.

The rearrangement joins TRBV10-3 to TRBJ2-1; maybe TRBD2 (5 bases). This CDR3 is 12 amino acids long. V was shortened by 2 bases and J by 7 bases, with 6 bases between the two germline ends. Germline V lookup: CDR1 ENHRY, CDR2 SYGVKD. The CDR3 DNA reads as TGTGCCATCAGTGAGGGACTTAATGAGCAGTTCTTC. Translated, it gives CAISEGLNEQFF.

This clonotype has a handful of counts. The genes are TRBV7-8 and TRBJ2-5; the match to TRBD2 covers 9 bases. The V and J ends lost 3 bases and 5 bases, in that order; junction bases with no gene match: 13. Germline assignment: CDR1 SGHVS and CDR2 FQNEAQ. CDR3 length: 17 amino acids. The CDR3 loop reads CASSLSASGVKTETQYF. Here the CDR3 DNA reads TGTGCCAGCAGCTTGTCGGCTAGCGGGGTTAAAACGGAGACCCAGTACTTC.

This clonotype was seen more than once but under ten times. The chain joins TRBV10-2 to TRBJ2-7; D is uncertain. This CDR3 is 11 amino acids long. CDR1 WSHSY and CDR2 SAAADI come from the germline V gene. Trimming pared 3 bases from V and 7 bases from J, leaving 7 bases between. The CDR3 sequence is CASSDRSEQYF. CDR3 coding DNA: TGCGCCAGCAGTGACAGGAGTGAGCAGTACTTC.

This clonotype occurred many times. V is TRBV5-1 and J is TRBJ1-1; a possible D gene is TRBD1 (5 bases). V shed 4 bases and J shed 4 bases, with 11 bases lying between them. CDR3 length: 13 amino acids. Germline V gene lookup returns CDR1 SGHRS and CDR2 YFSETQ. CDR3 coding DNA: TGCGCCAGCAGCCCCGGGACGGGCACTGAAGCTTTCTTT. Amino acids: CASSPGTGTEAFF.

Many counts were recorded for this clonotype. CDR3 coding DNA: TGTGCCAGCAGCTCCGACAGGAACACCGGGGAGCTGTTTTTT. Translated, it gives CASSSDRNTGELFF. The gene calls are TRBV7-2 and TRBJ2-2; TRBD1 is a possible D gene (5 bases). In germline, CDR1 is SGHTA, CDR2 FQGNSA. V was trimmed by 4 bases and J by 1 base, leaving 7 bases between them. CDR3 size: 14 residues.

There are a few counts of this clonotype. The chain employs TRBV21-1 and TRBJ2-5; the table names TRBD1, a call not compared with the DNA. TRBV21-1 is a pseudogene locus. The CDR3 contains 16 residues. CDR3 in DNA: TGTGCCAGCAGCATCTCCCGGACAGGACCCCCGGAGACCCAGTACTTC. Protein sequence: CASSISRTGPPETQYF.

The genes are TRBV11-2 and TRBJ2-5; D not certain. This CDR3 is built from 14 residues. The V gene's germline CDR1 is SGHAT and CDR2 FQNNGV. Trimming took off 4 bases at V and 3 bases at J, with 12 bases between the two ends. The CDR3 region has the DNA TGTGCCAGCAGCTCCAAGTTGGGGAAAGAGACCCAGTACTTC. Translation gives CASSSKLGKETQYF.

The rearrangement links TRBV18 to TRBJ2-2; 7 bases are shared with TRBD1. The germline gives CDR1 KGHSH, CDR2 LQKENI. Trimming took 3 bases from V and 0 from J; bases not matched to a gene: 4. The CDR3 length is 16 residues. The CDR3 protein is CASSPLGQPNTGELFF. The CDR3 bases are TGTGCCAGCTCACCCTTGGGACAGCCGAACACCGGGGAGCTGTTTTTT.

The rearrangement joins TRBV2 to TRBJ2-2; 11 nucleotides agree with TRBD2. V was clipped by 6 bases and J by 4 bases; unmatched bases: 7. This CDR3 is built from 16 residues. CDR1 is SNHLY, CDR2 FYNNEI, per germline. In DNA form, the CDR3 reads TGTGCCAGCAGCCTACTAGCGGGAGACGCCACCGGGGAGCTGTTTTTT. This gives the protein CASSLLAGDATGELFF.

This clonotype came up many times. The V and J genes are TRBV27 and TRBJ2-3, with D perhaps TRBD1 or TRBD2 (5 bases each). CDR3 length equals 17 residues. The germline gives CDR1 MNHEY, CDR2 SMNVEV (reference sequence). With 3 bases removed from V and 2 bases from J, the gap between germline ends came to 18 bases. CDR3: CASSLRDILGVTDTQYF. Here the CDR3 DNA reads TGTGCCAGCAGTTTGCGAGACATACTAGGGGTCACAGATACGCAGTATTTT.

Only a few counts were recorded for this clonotype. The chain recombines TRBV12-3 or TRBV12-4 with TRBJ2-3, with a weak D call TRBD2 (5 bases). The V gene lost 6 bases and the J gene lost 3 bases, with 19 bases spanning the gap. This CDR3 has 16 residues. The DNA for the CDR3 is TGTGCCAGCAGCCGAACTCCGGACTGGATAACAGATACGCAGTATTTT. Translating it yields CASSRTPDWITDTQYF.

The rearrangement joins TRBV28 to TRBJ1-1, with 9 bases aligning to TRBD1. The CDR3 covers 16 residues. J lost 1 base, V lost 6 bases, and 9 bases had no gene match. Germline CDR1 MDHEN, CDR2 SYDVKM. For the CDR3, the DNA is TGTGCCAGCAGCCCCCGACCGGGACAGGGGAACACTGAAGCTTTCTTT. It yields the protein CASSPRPGQGNTEAFF.

This clonotype was seen a handful of times. The chain combines TRBV29-1 with TRBJ2-7; the match to TRBD1 covers 7 bases. Germline CDR1 reads SQVTM; CDR2 reads ANQGSEA. Trimming cost V 0 bases and J 2 bases; bases outside gene matches: 4. The CDR3 is 14 residues long. The CDR3 spells CSVEDGGQTYEQYF. Written as DNA, the CDR3 is TGCAGCGTTGAAGATGGGGGACAGACCTACGAGCAGTACTTC.

CDR3: CASTHGGGRNFVEQYF. CDR3 bases: TGTGCCAGCACCCATGGGGGGGGACGGAACTTCGTGGAGCAGTACTTC. This chain uses TRBV28 with TRBJ2-7, with TRBD2 identical over 7 bases. J was trimmed by 7 bases and V by 7 bases; bases with no gene match: 19. From germline, CDR1 is MDHEN and CDR2 SYDVKM. The CDR3 runs to 16 residues.

This clonotype came up a few times. This chain connects TRBV5-1 to TRBJ1-2; D is uncertain. V dropped 0 bases and J dropped 8 bases, with 20 bases sitting between them. The length of the CDR3 is 16 residues. Germline V lookup: CDR1 SGHRS, CDR2 YFSETQ. CDR3 sequence (DNA): TGCGCCAGCAGCTTGGAAGCTTTGGCGCTAGGTGAGGGCTACACCTTC. It is translated as CASSLEALALGEGYTF.

This clonotype showed up just a few times. The V gene is TRBV15, the J gene TRBJ1-2, with no clear D. Germline V gene data show CDR1 as LNHNV and CDR2 as YYDKDF (reference sequence). The CDR3 consists of 14 residues. V lost 0 bases, J lost 8 bases, and 13 bases lay in between. CDR3 in amino acids: CATSRDIGMGGYTF. CDR3 bases: TGTGCCACCAGCAGAGATATAGGGATGGGGGGCTACACCTTC. The complete variable domain, with remaining parts taken from reference TRBV15 and TRBJ1-2, reads DAMVIQNPRYQVTQFGKPVTLSCSQTLNHNVMYWYQQKSSQAPKLLFHYYDKDFNNEADTPDNFQSRRPNTSFCFLDIRSPGLGDTAMYLCATSRDIGMGGYTFGSGTRLTVV.

Many counts were recorded for this clonotype. The V and J genes are TRBV7-9 and TRBJ1-1; TRBD1 might be the D (5 bases). The CDR3 is made up of 15 amino acids. Deletions cut 3 bases from V and 4 bases from J, with 15 bases between. Per germline, CDR1 SEHNR and CDR2 FQNEAQ (reference sequence). This chain's CDR3 is CASSFHSGASTEAFF. The CDR3 bases are TGTGCCAGCAGCTTTCATTCCGGGGCGTCCACTGAAGCTTTCTTT.

This clonotype was found many times. The J gene is TRBJ2-7, the V gene TRBV12-3 or TRBV12-4, with TRBD1 matching 7 bases. With 2 bases clipped from V and 2 bases from J, the junction kept 6 bases outside the gene matches. CDR3 length equals 15 residues. The CDR3 sequence: CASSLWDSPTYEQYF. CDR3 bases: TGTGCCAGCAGTTTATGGGACAGCCCGACCTACGAGCAGTACTTC.

This rearrangement joins TRBV7-8 to TRBJ2-7, with 11 bases identical to TRBD2. The ends lost 5 bases at V and 5 bases at J; junction bases unmatched: 5. Germline loops: CDR1 SGHVS, CDR2 FQNEAQ. The CDR3 contains 14 residues. CDR3 nucleotide sequence: TGTGCCAGCAGCCCAATAGCGGGGGGGCACGAGCAGTACTTC. It codes for CASSPIAGGHEQYF.

Of note for this clonotype: This may stem from a read error, because a much larger clone lies one nucleotide away. The V call is TRBV7-2, the J call TRBJ2-4; 7 bases agree with TRBD2. The CDR3 has 17 amino acids. CDR1 is SGHTA and CDR2 is FQGNSA in the germline V gene. The CDR3 region is CSSSWGGLSGAKNIQYF. DNA for the CDR3: TGTTCCAGCAGCTGGGGAGGGCTTAGTGGGGCCAAAAACATTCAGTACTTC.

This sequence joins TRBV29-1 and TRBJ2-3; 10 nucleotides line up with TRBD2. Germline V lookup: CDR1 SQVTM, CDR2 ANQGSEA. This CDR3 has 14 residues. V lost 5 bases, J lost 5 bases, and 7 bases stayed unmatched. Here the CDR3 reads CSVRSSGSVDTQYF. DNA of the CDR3: TGCAGCGTTAGGTCTAGCGGGAGTGTAGATACGCAGTATTTT.

This chain joins TRBV28 and TRBJ2-6; D ambiguous. V dropped 3 bases and J dropped 0 bases, with 21 bases sitting between them. CDR3 length: 20 amino acids. Germline CDR1 and CDR2: MDHEN and SYDVKM. CDR3: CASSFLFVSQGDSGANVLTF. In nucleotides, the CDR3 is TGTGCCAGCAGTTTTCTATTTGTATCCCAAGGTGACTCTGGGGCCAACGTCCTGACTTTC.

V is TRBV7-9 and J is TRBJ2-2; unclear D gene. Germline CDR1 is SEHNR and CDR2 is FQNEAQ (reference sequence). Trimming cost V 3 bases and J 5 bases, with 10 bases left between them. The length of the CDR3 is 14 residues. The CDR3 protein is CASSLTTETGELFF. The CDR3 DNA follows: TGTGCCAGCAGCTTGACGACGGAGACCGGGGAGCTGTTTTTT.

This clonotype was found a few times. J is TRBJ2-7 and V is TRBV5-1, with 9 bases fitting TRBD1. J gave up 4 bases and V 6 bases, and 8 bases lay outside the gene matches. Germline V lookup: CDR1 SGHRS, CDR2 YFSETQ. This CDR3 is built from 14 residues. Here the CDR3 DNA reads TGCGCCAGCACCCCAGGGGGACAGGGATACGAGCAGTACTTC. Protein product: CASTPGGQGYEQYF.